This TCR beta chain was identified in a study of blood T cell repertoires in COVID-19. During active infection, Seattle patients enrolled and were then monitored through disease. Original analysis: Amplification from reference gene primers served as the basis for estimated nucleated cell counts. Profiling relied on immunoSEQ multiplex PCR, and the TCRdb table lists in-frame clones only, not all of them. The V and J calls and the clone size are those of that table, but D and trimming were determined from the DNA. The repertoire holds about 150,000 clones, with approximately 91% as singletons. This TCR was recovered from a young man with COVID-19, enrolled during active disease. The sample consisted of peripheral blood.

The CDR3 DNA sequence: TGTGCCAGCAGTTACGGGGGACAGGGGGTGGGGGAGACCCAGTACTTC. As protein: CASSYGGQGVGETQYF. V and J are TRBV27 and TRBJ2-5; 11 nucleotides align to TRBD1. The germline V gene has CDR1 MNHEY and CDR2 SMNVEV (reference sequence). The CDR3 covers 16 residues. V shed 4 bases and J 5 bases; nucleotides not matched to a gene: 9.